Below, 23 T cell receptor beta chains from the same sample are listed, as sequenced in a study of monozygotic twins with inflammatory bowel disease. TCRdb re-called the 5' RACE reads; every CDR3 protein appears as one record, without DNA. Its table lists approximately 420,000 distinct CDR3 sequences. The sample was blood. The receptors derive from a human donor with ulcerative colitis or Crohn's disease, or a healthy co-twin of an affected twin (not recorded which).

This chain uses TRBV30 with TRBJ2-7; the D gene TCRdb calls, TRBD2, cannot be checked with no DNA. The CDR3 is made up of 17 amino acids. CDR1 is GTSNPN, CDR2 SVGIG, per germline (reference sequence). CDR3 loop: CAWRGRVGTSGSYEQYF. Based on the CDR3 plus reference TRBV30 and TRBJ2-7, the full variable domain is SQTIHQWPATLVQPVGSPLSLECTVEGTSNPNLYWYRQAAGRGLQLLFYSVGIGQISSEVPQNLSASRPQDRQFILSSKKLLLSDSGFYLCAWRGRVGTSGSYEQYFGPGTRLTVT.

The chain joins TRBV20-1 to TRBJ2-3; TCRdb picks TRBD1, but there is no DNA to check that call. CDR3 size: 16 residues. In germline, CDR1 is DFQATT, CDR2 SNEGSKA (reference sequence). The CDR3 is CSARQTGAPSTDTQYF.

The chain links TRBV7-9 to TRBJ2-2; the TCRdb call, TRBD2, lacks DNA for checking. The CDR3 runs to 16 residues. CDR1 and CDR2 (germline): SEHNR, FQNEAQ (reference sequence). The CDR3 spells CASSSGRETNTGELFF.

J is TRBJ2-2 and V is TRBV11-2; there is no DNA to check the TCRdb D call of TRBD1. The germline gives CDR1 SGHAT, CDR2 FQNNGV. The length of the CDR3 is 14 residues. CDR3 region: CASSPTGGPGELFF.

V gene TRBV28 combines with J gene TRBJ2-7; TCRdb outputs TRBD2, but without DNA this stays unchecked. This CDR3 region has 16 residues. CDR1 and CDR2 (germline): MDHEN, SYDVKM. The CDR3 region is CASSLRGLAGVYEQYF. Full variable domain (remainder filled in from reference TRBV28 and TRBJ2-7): DVKVTQSSRYLVKRTGEKVFLECVQDMDHENMFWYRQDPGLGLRLIYFSYDVKMKEKGDIPEGYSVSREKKERFSLILESASTNQTSMYLCASSLRGLAGVYEQYFGPGTRLTVT.

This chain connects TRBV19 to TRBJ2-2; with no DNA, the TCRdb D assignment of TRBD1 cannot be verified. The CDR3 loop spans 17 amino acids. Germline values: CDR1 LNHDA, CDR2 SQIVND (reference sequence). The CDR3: CASSRDRLASNTGELFF.

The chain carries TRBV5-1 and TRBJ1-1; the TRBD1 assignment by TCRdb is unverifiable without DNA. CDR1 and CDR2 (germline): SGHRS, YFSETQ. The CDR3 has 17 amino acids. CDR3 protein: CASSPRQATLFGTEAFF.

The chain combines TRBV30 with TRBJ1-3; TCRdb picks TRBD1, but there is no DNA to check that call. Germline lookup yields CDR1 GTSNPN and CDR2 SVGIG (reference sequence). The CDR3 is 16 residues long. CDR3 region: CAWSVGDRGLGNTIYF.

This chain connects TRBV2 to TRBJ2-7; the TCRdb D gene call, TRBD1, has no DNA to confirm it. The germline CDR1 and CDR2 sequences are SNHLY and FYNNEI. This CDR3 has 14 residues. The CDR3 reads CASTGGQGDYEQYF.

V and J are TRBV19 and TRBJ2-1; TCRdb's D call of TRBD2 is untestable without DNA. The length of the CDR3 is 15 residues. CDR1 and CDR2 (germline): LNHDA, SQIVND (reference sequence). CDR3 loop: CASQKGSGGNNEQFF.

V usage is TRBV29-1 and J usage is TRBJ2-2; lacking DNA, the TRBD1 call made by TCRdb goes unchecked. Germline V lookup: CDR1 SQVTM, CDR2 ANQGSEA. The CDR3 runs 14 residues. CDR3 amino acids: CAARGDSNTGELFF.

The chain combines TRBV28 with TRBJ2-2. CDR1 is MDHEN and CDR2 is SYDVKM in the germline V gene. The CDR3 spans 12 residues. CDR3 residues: CASTEATGELFF.

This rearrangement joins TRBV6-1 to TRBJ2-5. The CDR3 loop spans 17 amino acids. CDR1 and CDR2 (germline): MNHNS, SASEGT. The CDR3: CASLSERARRDQETQYF.

The CDR3 region is CASSASLGAAVYNEQFF. The chain has TRBV9 and TRBJ2-1; checking the TCRdb D call of TRBD1 is not possible without DNA. The CDR3 totals 17 residues. From germline, CDR1 is SGDLS and CDR2 YYNGEE.

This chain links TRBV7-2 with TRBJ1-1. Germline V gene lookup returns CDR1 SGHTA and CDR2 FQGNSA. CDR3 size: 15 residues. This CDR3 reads CASSPDPTMNTEAFF.

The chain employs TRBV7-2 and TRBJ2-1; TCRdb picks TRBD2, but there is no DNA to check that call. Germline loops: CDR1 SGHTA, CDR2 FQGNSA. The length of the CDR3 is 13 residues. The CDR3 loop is CASSSGLINEQFF.

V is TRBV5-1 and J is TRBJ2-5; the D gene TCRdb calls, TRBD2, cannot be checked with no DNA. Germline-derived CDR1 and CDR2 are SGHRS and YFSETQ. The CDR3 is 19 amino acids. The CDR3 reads CASSWVPGTSGKYQETQYF.

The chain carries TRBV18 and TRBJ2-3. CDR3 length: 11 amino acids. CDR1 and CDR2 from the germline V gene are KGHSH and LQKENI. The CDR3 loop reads CASLKTDTQYF.

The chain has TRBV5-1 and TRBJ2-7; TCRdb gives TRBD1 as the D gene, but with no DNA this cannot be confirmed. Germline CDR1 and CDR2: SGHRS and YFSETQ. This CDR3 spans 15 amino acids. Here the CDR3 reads CASSSNRGSSYEQYF.

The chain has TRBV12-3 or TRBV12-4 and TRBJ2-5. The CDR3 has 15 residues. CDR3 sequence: CASSLELRRQETQYF.

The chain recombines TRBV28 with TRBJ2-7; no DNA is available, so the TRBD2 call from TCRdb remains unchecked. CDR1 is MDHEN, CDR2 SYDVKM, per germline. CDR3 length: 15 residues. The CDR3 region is CASSPQGRESNEQYF. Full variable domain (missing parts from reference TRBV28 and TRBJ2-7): DVKVTQSSRYLVKRTGEKVFLECVQDMDHENMFWYRQDPGLGLRLIYFSYDVKMKEKGDIPEGYSVSREKKERFSLILESASTNQTSMYLCASSPQGRESNEQYFGPGTRLTVT.

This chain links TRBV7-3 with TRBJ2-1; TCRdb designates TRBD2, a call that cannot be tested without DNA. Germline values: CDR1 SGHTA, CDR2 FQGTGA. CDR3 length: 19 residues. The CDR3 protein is CASSLAPGTSASSYNEQFF.

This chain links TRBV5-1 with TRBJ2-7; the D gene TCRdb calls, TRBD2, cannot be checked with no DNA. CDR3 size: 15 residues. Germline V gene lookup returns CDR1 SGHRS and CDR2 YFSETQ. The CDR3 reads CASTPTSFSVYEQYF.